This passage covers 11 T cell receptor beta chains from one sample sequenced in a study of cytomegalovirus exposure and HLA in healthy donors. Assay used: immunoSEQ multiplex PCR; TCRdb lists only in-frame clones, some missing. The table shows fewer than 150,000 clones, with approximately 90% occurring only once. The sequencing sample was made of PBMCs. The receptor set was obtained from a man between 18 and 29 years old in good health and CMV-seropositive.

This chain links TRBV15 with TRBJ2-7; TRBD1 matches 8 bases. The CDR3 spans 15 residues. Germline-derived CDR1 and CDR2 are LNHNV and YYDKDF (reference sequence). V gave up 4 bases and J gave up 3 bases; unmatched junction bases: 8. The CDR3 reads CATSKRQGMIYEQYF. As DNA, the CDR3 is TGTGCCACCAGCAAAAGACAGGGGATGATCTACGAGCAGTACTTC.

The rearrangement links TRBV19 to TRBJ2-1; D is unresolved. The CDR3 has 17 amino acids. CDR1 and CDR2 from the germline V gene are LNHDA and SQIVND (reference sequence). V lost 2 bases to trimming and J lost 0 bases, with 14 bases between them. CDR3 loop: CASSISPSRSSYNEQFF. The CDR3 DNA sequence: TGTGCCAGTAGTATAAGTCCAAGCCGGAGCTCCTACAATGAGCAGTTCTTC.

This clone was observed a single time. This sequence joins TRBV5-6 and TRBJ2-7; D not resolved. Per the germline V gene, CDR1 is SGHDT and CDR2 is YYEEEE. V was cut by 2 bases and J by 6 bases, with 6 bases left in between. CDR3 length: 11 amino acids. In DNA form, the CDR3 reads TGTGCCAGCAGCTTTTTGCGCGAGCAGTACTTC. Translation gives CASSFLREQYF.

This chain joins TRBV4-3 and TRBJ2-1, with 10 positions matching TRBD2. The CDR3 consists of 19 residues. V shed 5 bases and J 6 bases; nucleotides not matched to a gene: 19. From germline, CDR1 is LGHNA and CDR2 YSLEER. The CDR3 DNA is TGCGCCAGCAGCGGGCAAACTAGCGGGGCTGCCTTCCCTTTCAATGAGCAGTTCTTC. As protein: CASSGQTSGAAFPFNEQFF.

The DNA for the CDR3 is TGTGCCAGCAGCTCAGGGGCGGGGGTCGTGCGTTGGGAGCTGTTTTTT. This sequence encodes CASSSGAGVVRWELFF. The chain recombines TRBV7-2 with TRBJ2-2, with TRBD2 as a possible D gene (7 bases). CDR1 SGHTA and CDR2 FQGNSA come from the germline V gene. This CDR3 is built from 16 residues. Trimming cost V 4 bases and J 9 bases, with 21 bases left between them.

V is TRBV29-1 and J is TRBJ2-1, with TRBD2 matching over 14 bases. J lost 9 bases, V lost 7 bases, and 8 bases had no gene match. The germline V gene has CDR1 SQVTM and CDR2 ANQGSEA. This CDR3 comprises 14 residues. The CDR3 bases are TGCAGCGCCCCCGGGACTAGCGGGGGATTTGAGCAGTTCTTC. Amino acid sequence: CSAPGTSGGFEQFF.

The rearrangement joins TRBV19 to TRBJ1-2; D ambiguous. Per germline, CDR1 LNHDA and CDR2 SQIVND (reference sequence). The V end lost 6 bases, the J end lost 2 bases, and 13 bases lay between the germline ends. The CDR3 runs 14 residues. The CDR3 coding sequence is TGTGCCAGTAGGGAGCAGAGGTCCAACTATGGCTACACCTTC. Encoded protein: CASREQRSNYGYTF.

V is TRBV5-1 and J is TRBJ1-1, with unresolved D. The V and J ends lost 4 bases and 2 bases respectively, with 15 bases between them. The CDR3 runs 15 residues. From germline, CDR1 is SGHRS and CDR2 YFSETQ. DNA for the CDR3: TGCGCCAGCAGCCAGTTAACCGGGGTAAACACTGAAGCTTTCTTT. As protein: CASSQLTGVNTEAFF. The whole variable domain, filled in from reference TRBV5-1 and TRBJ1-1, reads KAGVTQTPRYLIKTRGQQVTLSCSPISGHRSVSWYQQTPGQGLQFLFEYFSETQRNKGNFPGRFSGRQFSNSRSEMNVSTLELGDSALYLCASSQLTGVNTEAFFGQGTRLTVV.

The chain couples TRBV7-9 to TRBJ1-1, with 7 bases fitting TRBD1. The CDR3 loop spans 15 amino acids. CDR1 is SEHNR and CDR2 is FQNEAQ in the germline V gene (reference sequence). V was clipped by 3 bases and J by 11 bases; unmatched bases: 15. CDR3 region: CASSFVPGQDLRAFF. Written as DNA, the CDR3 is TGTGCCAGCAGCTTTGTCCCCGGACAGGACTTGAGGGCTTTCTTT.

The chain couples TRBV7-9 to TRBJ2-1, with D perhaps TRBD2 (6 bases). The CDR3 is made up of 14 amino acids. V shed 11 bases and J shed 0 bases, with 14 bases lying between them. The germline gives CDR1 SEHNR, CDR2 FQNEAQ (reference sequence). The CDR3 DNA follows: TGTGCCTTCCCGCGGGGAAGCTCCTACAATGAGCAGTTCTTC. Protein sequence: CAFPRGSSYNEQFF.

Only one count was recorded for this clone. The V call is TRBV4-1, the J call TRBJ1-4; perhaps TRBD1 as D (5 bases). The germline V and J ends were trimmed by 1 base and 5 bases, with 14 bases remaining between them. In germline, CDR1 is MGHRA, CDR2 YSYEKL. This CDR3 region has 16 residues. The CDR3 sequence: CASSQAPGGLNEKLFF. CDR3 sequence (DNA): TGCGCCAGCAGCCAAGCCCCTGGGGGGTTGAATGAAAAACTGTTTTTT.